This passage covers 16 T cell receptor beta chains from one sample sequenced in a study of identical twins. TCRdb recomputed calls from the 5' RACE reads with MiXCR, one row per CDR3 protein. In the table there are around 530,000 distinct CDR3 sequences, nearly 15% of which are singletons. A further study also used this sample, focusing on yellow fever vaccine responses in identical twins.

The specimen sequenced was CD4+ T cells sorted from blood. The receptors come from a woman under 30 in good health.

V usage is TRBV15 and J usage is TRBJ2-7; D gene unclear. There are 14 residues in the CDR3. Looked up from germline, CDR1 is LNHNV and CDR2 is YYDKDF (reference sequence). V lost 0 bases and J lost 4, with 10 bases in between. CDR3 bases: TGTGCCACCAGCAGAGATCTGCAGATTTACGAGCAGTACGTC. This encodes CATSRDLQIYEQYV.

This clonotype showed up just a few times. V is TRBV14 and J is TRBJ2-5; the D is unclear. CDR3 size: 17 residues. Trimming took off 2 bases at V and 1 base at J, with 17 bases between the two ends. The V gene's germline CDR1 is SGHDN and CDR2 FVKESK. CDR3 protein: CASSQSSSHHLQETQYF. DNA of the CDR3: TGTGCCAGCAGCCAATCCAGCAGCCACCACCTCCAAGAGACCCAGTACTTC.

The chain recombines TRBV10-2 with TRBJ2-5; D perhaps matches TRBD2 (5 bases). Germline loops: CDR1 WSHSY, CDR2 SAAADI. The CDR3 length is 14 residues. Between the trimmed V and J ends, which lost 6 bases and 2 bases, there was a span of 13 bases. The chain's CDR3 is CASSKDLLQETQYF. The CDR3 DNA reads as TGCGCCAGCAGCAAGGACTTATTACAAGAGACCCAGTACTTC.

In its sample, this clonotype was seen a few times. This rearrangement joins TRBV5-5 to TRBJ2-5; D unclear. CDR3 size: 12 residues. Germline V gene data show CDR1 as SGHKS and CDR2 as YYEKEE (reference sequence). The germline V and J ends were trimmed by 3 bases and 5 bases, with 8 bases remaining between them. CDR3 nucleotides: TGTGCCAGCAGCTACCCCCGTGAGACCCAGTACTTC. This sequence encodes CASSYPRETQYF.

This clonotype was counted at least ten times. The rearrangement uses TRBV6-5 and TRBJ1-1; 9 bases are shared with TRBD1. CDR1 is MNHEY, CDR2 SVGAGI, per germline. The CDR3 loop spans 13 amino acids. V lost 4 bases and J lost 3; bases outside the gene matches: 0. The CDR3 here is CASSWTGDTEAFF. Written as DNA, the CDR3 is TGTGCCAGCAGTTGGACAGGGGACACTGAAGCTTTCTTT.

J is TRBJ2-1 and V is TRBV28; D is possibly TRBD1 or TRBD2 (5 bases each). CDR1 is MDHEN and CDR2 is SYDVKM in the germline V gene. This CDR3 has 14 residues. V lost 10 bases and J lost 8, with 21 bases in between. The CDR3 region is CATETRDRLDEQFF. The CDR3 bases are TGTGCCACCGAGACCCGGGACCGATTGGATGAGCAGTTCTTC.

This clonotype was found a few times. The chain recombines TRBV18 with TRBJ2-3; D is unresolved. The germline V gene has CDR1 KGHSH and CDR2 LQKENI. CDR3 size: 14 residues. V was cut by 1 base and J by 4 bases, with 9 bases left in between. The CDR3 nucleotides are TGTGCCAGCTCACCACTATTGGGGTCAGATACGCAGTATTTT. It is translated as CASSPLLGSDTQYF.

The rearrangement joins TRBV6-2 or TRBV6-3 to TRBJ2-1; TRBD2 aligns across 11 bases. CDR3 length: 17 amino acids. Germline values: CDR1 MNHEY, CDR2 SVGEGT. Trimming took 6 bases from V and 0 from J; bases not matched to a gene: 7. CDR3 protein: CASRTVAGGSSYNEQFF. In nucleotides, the CDR3 is TGTGCCAGCAGGACCGTAGCGGGAGGGAGCTCCTACAATGAGCAGTTCTTC.

The table lists this clonotype with many counts. This chain links TRBV12-3 or TRBV12-4 with TRBJ2-1; TRBD1 agrees at 9 bases. CDR3 length: 16 amino acids. The V gene end was trimmed by 5 bases and the J gene end by 2 bases; junction bases not matched to a gene: 7. The chain's CDR3 is CASSPRQGGTYNEQFF. Here the CDR3 DNA reads TGTGCCAGCAGTCCCAGACAGGGGGGTACCTACAATGAGCAGTTCTTC.

This chain links TRBV5-1 with TRBJ2-5; 7 bases align to TRBD2. CDR1 is SGHRS, CDR2 YFSETQ, per germline. Trimming removed 4 bases from V and 5 bases from J; junction bases left unmatched: 11. The CDR3 length is 15 residues. The CDR3 spells CASSPQGGWKETQYF. DNA for the CDR3: TGCGCCAGCAGCCCCCAGGGAGGGTGGAAGGAGACCCAGTACTTC.

This clonotype was found many times. The chain joins TRBV5-1 to TRBJ2-1, with D perhaps matching TRBD2 (6 bases). V was trimmed by 0 bases and J by 2 bases, leaving 9 bases between them. Looked up from germline, CDR1 is SGHRS and CDR2 is YFSETQ. The CDR3 consists of 15 residues. The CDR3 spells CASSLGGETYNEQFF. The CDR3 DNA sequence: TGCGCCAGCAGCTTGGGCGGGGAGACCTACAATGAGCAGTTCTTC.

Many counts were recorded for this clonotype. The chain couples TRBV5-1 to TRBJ2-1, with D possibly TRBD2 on 5 matching bases. This CDR3 comprises 14 residues. Germline CDR1 and CDR2: SGHRS and YFSETQ. Trimming left V 2 bases short and J 0 bases short, with 6 bases between. For the CDR3, the DNA is TGCGCCAGCAGCTTCCGGGGCTCCTACAATGAGCAGTTCTTC. As protein: CASSFRGSYNEQFF.

This clonotype was seen a few times. This chain connects TRBV6-5 to TRBJ2-1; 10 bases are a match to TRBD2. Trimming took 2 bases from V and 4 from J; bases not matched to a gene: 8. Germline V gene sequence: CDR1 MNHEY, CDR2 SVGAGI. The CDR3 is made up of 17 amino acids. CDR3 in DNA: TGTGCCAGCAGTTACGGGGAGAGCGGGGGGGTTTACAATGAGCAGTTCTTC. This translates into CASSYGESGGVYNEQFF.

This chain links TRBV29-1 with TRBJ2-1; D gene uncertain. Germline CDR1 reads SQVTM; CDR2 reads ANQGSEA. The CDR3 covers 12 residues. V was pared by 3 bases and J by 4 bases, with 7 bases between. Here the CDR3 reads CSVDPSYNEQFF. The CDR3 bases are TGCAGCGTTGATCCTAGTTACAATGAGCAGTTCTTC.

The genes are TRBV29-1 and TRBJ2-7; TRBD2 agrees at 9 bases. The CDR3 length is 15 residues. In germline, CDR1 is SQVTM, CDR2 ANQGSEA. Trimming cost V 4 bases and J 3 bases; bases outside gene matches: 10. DNA of the CDR3: TGCAGCGTTGCCCCGCTAGCGGGAAGGAACTACGAGCAGTACTTC. Translated, it gives CSVAPLAGRNYEQYF.

The rearrangement joins TRBV4-2 to TRBJ2-5, with TRBD2 matching 8 bases. CDR3 length equals 18 residues. The V and J ends lost 1 base and 2 bases, in that order; junction bases with no gene match: 12. Germline CDR1 reads LGHNA; CDR2 reads YNFKEQ. CDR3 sequence: CASSQGLESGGWQETQYF. CDR3 DNA sequence: TGTGCCAGCAGCCAAGGACTCGAAAGCGGGGGTTGGCAAGAGACCCAGTACTTC.